These 6 T cell receptor beta chains originate from one sample sequenced in a study of OX40 agonist ivuxolimab in advanced cancers. The library was obtained by the immunoSEQ multiplex PCR assay. In TCRdb, the immuneACCESS table is reduced to in-frame sequences with V and J assigned. These tables do not hold every clone; where another copy was compared, an unresolved V gene accounts for under half, and the others remain unexplained. In all, the sample holds 7,000 or so clones, and around 74% of those were seen once. The top ten clonotypes cover 20% to 25% of the sample. Sample: CD4+ or CD8+ T cells sorted from blood, taken in a trial of the OX40 agonist ivuxolimab. These receptor sequences come from an adult with an advanced solid tumor such as melanoma, head and neck, liver or kidney cancer.

This clone has only a few counts. The rearrangement uses TRBV7-3 and TRBJ2-3; TRBD2 matches 10 bases. Trimming took 4 bases from V and 2 from J; bases not matched to a gene: 9. CDR3 size: 17 residues. Germline assignment: CDR1 SGHTA and CDR2 FQGTGA. The CDR3 sequence: CASSWERGGRVTDTQYF. The CDR3 nucleotides are TGTGCCAGCAGCTGGGAGCGGGGGGGCCGTGTCACAGATACGCAGTATTTT.

This clone was detected only a few times. The rearrangement joins TRBV11-2 to TRBJ1-2; 7 nucleotides agree with TRBD1. The J segment lost 4 bases and the V segment lost 1 base, leaving 12 bases of the junction unmatched. The germline V gene encodes CDR1 SGHAT and CDR2 FQNNGV. The CDR3 has 17 residues. This CDR3 is CASSLGDLGGAFYGYTF. The CDR3 nucleotides are TGTGCCAGCAGCTTAGGGGATCTAGGGGGCGCTTTCTATGGCTACACCTTC.

The chain couples TRBV9 to TRBJ2-7; D is possibly TRBD2 (6 bases). The length of the CDR3 is 15 residues. The germline V gene encodes CDR1 SGDLS and CDR2 YYNGEE. V lost 5 bases, J lost 7 bases, and 22 bases lay in between. This chain's CDR3 is CASSYEANWGVEQYF. The DNA of the CDR3 is TGTGCCAGCAGTTACGAAGCGAACTGGGGGGTAGAGCAGTACTTC.

This chain uses TRBV7-8 with TRBJ1-5, with 8 positions matching TRBD1. This CDR3 has 15 residues. Looked up from germline, CDR1 is SGHVS and CDR2 is FQNEAQ. The V segment lost 1 base and the J segment 7 bases; nucleotides outside the gene matches: 6. CDR3 protein: CASSLGTGSRQPQHF. DNA for the CDR3: TGTGCCAGCAGCTTAGGGACAGGGTCCCGACAGCCCCAGCATTTT.

The chain has TRBV27 and TRBJ2-2; perhaps TRBD2 as D (5 bases). Trimming took off 3 bases at V and 5 bases at J, with 10 bases between the two ends. The V gene's germline CDR1 is MNHEY and CDR2 SMNVEV (reference sequence). The CDR3 contains 14 residues. Here the CDR3 DNA reads TGTGCCAGCAGTTTGAATAGCGATACCGGGGAGCTGTTTTTT. It specifies CASSLNSDTGELFF.

The rearrangement joins TRBV6-1 to TRBJ2-7; D gene unclear. Per the germline V gene, CDR1 is MNHNS and CDR2 is SASEGT. Trimming took 8 bases from V and 0 from J, leaving 11 bases between them. The CDR3 has 13 residues. In DNA form, the CDR3 reads TGTGCCAGCCTCTTTCTGGGCTCCTACGAGCAGTACTTC. It specifies CASLFLGSYEQYF.